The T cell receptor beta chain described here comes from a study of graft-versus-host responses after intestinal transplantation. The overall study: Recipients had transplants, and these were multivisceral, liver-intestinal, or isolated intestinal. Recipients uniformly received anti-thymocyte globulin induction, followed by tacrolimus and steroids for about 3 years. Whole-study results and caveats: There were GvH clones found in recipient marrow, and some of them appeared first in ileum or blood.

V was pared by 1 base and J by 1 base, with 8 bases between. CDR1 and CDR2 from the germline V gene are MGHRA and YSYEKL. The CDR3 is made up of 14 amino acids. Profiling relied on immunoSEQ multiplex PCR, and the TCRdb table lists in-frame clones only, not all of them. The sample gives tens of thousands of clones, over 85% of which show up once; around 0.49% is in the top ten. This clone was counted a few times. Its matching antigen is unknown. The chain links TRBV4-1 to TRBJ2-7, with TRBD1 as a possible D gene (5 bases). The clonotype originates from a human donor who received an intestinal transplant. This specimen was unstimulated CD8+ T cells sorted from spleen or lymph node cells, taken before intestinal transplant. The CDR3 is CASSQVHRSYEQYF. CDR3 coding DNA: TGCGCCAGCAGCCAAGTGCACAGGTCCTACGAGCAGTACTTC.